This T cell receptor (beta chain) was recovered during a study of blood T cell repertoires in COVID-19. About the research overall: Donors in the United States, Italy and Spain gave samples during acute or convalescent COVID-19.

Authors' methods: Reference gene primers were amplified, and this amplification served to estimate nucleated cell counts. Here immunoSEQ multiplex PCR was the method, and the copy in TCRdb shows in-frame clones only, minus some. V, J and clone size were drawn from that table, and D and trimming were deduced from the DNA. Among roughly 250,000 clones listed, 91% were seen once. The CDR3 sequence is 13 residues long. Germline CDR1 and CDR2: LGHDT and YNNKEL (reference sequence). The trim removed 4 bases at V and 3 bases at J, leaving 1 base unmatched. As for this clone: The sample carries other DNA sequences with the same CDR3.

Self-reported history from a screening survey and questionnaire set each donor's cohort. Sequences were obtained from PBMCs or T cells enriched from blood (not recorded which). The TCR was taken from a human donor in a cohort exposed to, infected with or recovered from COVID-19 (not recorded which). The donor label of this sample is uncertain. The chain recombines TRBV3-1 (or the pseudogene TRBV3-2) with TRBJ2-7, with TRBD1 identical over 9 bases. Here the CDR3 DNA reads TGTGCCAGCAGCCCGGGACAGGGCTACGAGCAGTACTTC. The encoded protein is CASSPGQGYEQYF.